This paragraph reports one TCR beta chain. What it recognizes is unknown. These data are taken from a study of CD8 T cells in ankylosing spondylitis. Between the trimmed V and J ends, which lost 3 bases and 2 bases, there was a span of 6 bases. Germline V gene lookup returns CDR1 SGHDT and CDR2 YYEEEE. The CDR3 sequence is 12 residues long. Findings and caveats of the study: Disease-associated clones were reportedly significantly overrepresented in matched ankylosing spondylitis synovial fluid. A subset of motif variants has previously been described in the synovial fluid and blood of reactive arthritis. A TCR beta motif of under ten highly homologous variants appeared characteristic of ankylosing spondylitis blood.

Making use of molecular barcodes, quantitative 5'-RACE generated TCR beta libraries. MiXCR was run by TCRdb on the 5' RACE reads, yielding one entry per CDR3 protein. The profile shows about 360,000 distinct CDR3 sequences, 20% of them singletons. The chain combines TRBV5-6 with TRBJ2-7; no firm D call. This clonotype originated in a male donor with ankylosing spondylitis or in good health (not recorded which). The sequenced sample was blood, either unsorted or a sorted T cell fraction (not recorded which). The CDR3 here is CASSSSPYEQYF. Written as DNA, the CDR3 is TGTGCCAGCAGCTCGAGCCCCTACGAGCAGTACTTC.